The 24 T cell receptor beta chains given below trace back to one sample, sequenced in a study of OX40 agonist ivuxolimab in advanced cancers. Using immunoSEQ multiplex PCR, the repertoire was profiled, and TCRdb retains in-frame clones only, with some absent. The table has roughly 71,000 clones, roughly 89% seen once. Sequenced material: CD4+ or CD8+ T cells sorted from blood, taken in a trial of the OX40 agonist ivuxolimab. The receptor source for this set is an adult with an advanced solid tumor such as melanoma, head and neck, liver or kidney cancer.

The chain has TRBV11-2 and TRBJ2-7; 10 bases align to TRBD1. Trimming cost V 5 bases and J 4 bases; bases outside gene matches: 17. The CDR3 extends over 18 amino acids. Germline CDR1 SGHAT, CDR2 FQNNGV. The CDR3 region has the DNA TGTGCCAGCAGCCCGATTGACAGGGGGCGAAGGCAGCAATACGAGCAGTACTTC. Translating gives CASSPIDRGRRQQYEQYF.

V is TRBV11-3 and J is TRBJ2-3, with TRBD1 identical over 7 bases. V shed 4 bases and J 3 bases; nucleotides not matched to a gene: 4. CDR1 and CDR2 from the germline V gene are SGHNT and YENEEA. The CDR3 is 14 amino acids. CDR3 amino acids: CASSSRTGTDTQYF. The CDR3 DNA sequence: TGTGCCAGCAGCTCCCGGACAGGAACAGATACGCAGTATTTT.

This clone was picked up one time. This chain uses TRBV25-1 with TRBJ2-1; 7 bases agree with TRBD2. CDR1 is MGHDK, CDR2 SYGVNS, per germline. The CDR3 has 14 residues. Trimming cost V 3 bases and J 8 bases; bases outside gene matches: 7. CDR3 amino acids: CASSDTGGLHEQFF. CDR3 DNA: TGTGCCAGCAGTGATACGGGGGGTCTGCATGAGCAGTTCTTC.

V is TRBV9 and J is TRBJ2-5; no definite D call. This CDR3 region has 13 residues. Germline-derived CDR1 and CDR2 are SGDLS and YYNGEE. V was shortened by 3 bases and J by 4 bases, with 10 bases between the two germline ends. CDR3 region: CASSAHSSETQYF. The CDR3 nucleotides are TGTGCCAGCAGCGCCCATTCTTCAGAGACCCAGTACTTC. Combining the CDR3 with reference TRBV9 and TRBJ2-5 gives the whole variable domain DSGVTQTPKHLITATGQRVTLRCSPRSGDLSVYWYQQSLDQGLQFLIQYYNGEERAKGNILERFSAQQFPDLHSELNLSSLELGDSALYFCASSAHSSETQYFGPGTRLLVL.

This clone was observed a handful of times. CDR3 coding DNA: TGTGCCATCAGTCCACAGAGTTCCTCTGGAAACACCATATATTTT. Translated: CAISPQSSSGNTIYF. The V gene is TRBV10-3, the J gene TRBJ1-3; D unclear. The germline CDR1 and CDR2 sequences are ENHRY and SYGVKD. The CDR3 covers 15 residues. V dropped 5 bases and J dropped 0 bases, with 11 bases sitting between them.

The chain has TRBV20-1 and TRBJ2-7; D not resolved. The germline CDR1 and CDR2 sequences are DFQATT and SNEGSKA (reference sequence). Trimming stripped 6 bases from V and 2 bases from J, with 8 bases between. There are 11 residues in the CDR3. CDR3 amino acids: CSARGPYEQYF. CDR3 bases: TGCAGTGCACGAGGCCCCTACGAGCAGTACTTC.

The chain joins TRBV7-2 to TRBJ1-6, with D uncertain. The germline V gene has CDR1 SGHTA and CDR2 FQGNSA. The CDR3 is 17 amino acids. The V end was cut by 5 bases, the J end by 4 bases, with 18 bases between. In nucleotides, the CDR3 is TGTGCCAGCAGCCCCCCCTCATCGCAAACTTATAATTCACCCCTCCACTTT. Translating gives CASSPPSSQTYNSPLHF. Full variable domain (rest looked up from reference TRBV7-2 and TRBJ1-6): GAGVSQSPSNKVTEKGKDVELRCDPISGHTALYWYRQSLGQGLEFLIYFQGNSAPDKSGLPSDRFSAERTGGSVSTLTIQRTQQEDSAVYLCASSPPSSQTYNSPLHFGNGTRLTVT.

This sequence joins TRBV7-9 and TRBJ2-2, with 7 nucleotides matching TRBD2. Germline assignment: CDR1 SEHNR and CDR2 FQNEAQ (reference sequence). This CDR3 contains 11 residues. The V gene end was trimmed by 8 bases and the J gene end by 6 bases; junction bases not matched to a gene: 0. The CDR3 nucleotides read TGTGCCAGCGCGGGGGCCGGGGAGCTGTTTTTT. Encoded protein: CASAGAGELFF.

This chain links TRBV15 with TRBJ2-1, with D perhaps assigned TRBD1 or TRBD2 (6 bases each). This CDR3 is 15 amino acids long. The V end lost 0 bases, the J end lost 5 bases, and 11 bases lay between the germline ends. CDR1 is LNHNV and CDR2 is YYDKDF in the germline V gene (reference sequence). CDR3: CATSRDRGPHNEQFF. CDR3 sequence (DNA): TGTGCCACCAGCAGAGATCGGGGGCCCCACAATGAGCAGTTCTTC.

This clone was counted only a few times. The J gene is TRBJ2-2, the V gene TRBV4-2, with D perhaps being TRBD1 or TRBD2 (5 bases each). The CDR3 has 18 amino acids. Germline V gene data show CDR1 as LGHNA and CDR2 as YNFKEQ. Trimming removed 0 bases at V and 1 base at J, with 15 bases between. The CDR3 is CASSQEGPGTGNTGELFF. DNA of the CDR3: TGTGCCAGCAGCCAAGAAGGCCCCGGGACGGGGAACACCGGGGAGCTGTTTTTT.

Only a few counts were recorded for this clone. The chain employs TRBV27 and TRBJ1-2, with D possibly TRBD1 on 5 matching bases. The CDR3 is 16 residues long. From germline, CDR1 is MNHEY and CDR2 SMNVEV (reference sequence). V was shortened by 4 bases and J by 6 bases, with 21 bases between the two germline ends. The CDR3 sequence is CASSYLQGKGVDGYTF. The CDR3 nucleotides are TGTGCCAGCAGTTACCTTCAGGGTAAAGGCGTAGATGGCTACACCTTC.

The CDR3 DNA reads as TGTGCCAGCAGCCCCGGGGGAGGTGTACCCGGGGAGCTGTTTTTT. This codes for CASSPGGGVPGELFF. The V gene is TRBV6-5, the J gene TRBJ2-2, with a possible D match to TRBD2 (6 bases). The V end was cut by 6 bases, the J end by 6 bases, with 17 bases between. Germline V gene lookup returns CDR1 MNHEY and CDR2 SVGAGI. The CDR3 runs to 15 residues.

This clone was counted a few times. V is TRBV18 and J is TRBJ2-1, with 9 bases that match TRBD2. Trimming cost V 5 bases and J 7 bases; bases outside gene matches: 9. The CDR3 runs 15 residues. Looked up from germline, CDR1 is KGHSH and CDR2 is LQKENI. CDR3 residues: CASSGGRGTENEQFF. The DNA of the CDR3 is TGTGCCAGCTCAGGCGGGAGGGGAACGGAGAATGAGCAGTTCTTC.

V gene TRBV5-1 combines with J gene TRBJ2-3, with D possibly being TRBD2 (6 bases). The CDR3 spans 15 residues. Trimming took 0 bases from V and 6 from J, leaving 14 bases between them. Germline V lookup: CDR1 SGHRS, CDR2 YFSETQ. CDR3: CASSLEGTGVDTQYF. The CDR3 region has the DNA TGCGCCAGCAGCTTGGAGGGGACGGGGGTGGATACGCAGTATTTT.

In this sample, this clone turned up once. This chain uses TRBV28 with TRBJ2-1, with 8 nucleotides matching TRBD2. The CDR3 consists of 14 residues. CDR1 is MDHEN, CDR2 SYDVKM, per germline. V shed 7 bases and J 2 bases; nucleotides not matched to a gene: 4. The CDR3 here is CASIEGLAYNEQFF. In DNA form, the CDR3 reads TGTGCCAGCATCGAGGGACTAGCCTACAATGAGCAGTTCTTC.

This chain links TRBV7-9 with TRBJ2-3; D not certain. V shed 0 bases and J shed 1 base, with 8 bases lying between them. This CDR3 comprises 15 residues. The germline CDR1 and CDR2 sequences are SEHNR and FQNEAQ (reference sequence). DNA for the CDR3: TGTGCCAGCAGCTTAGCTAGGCGAGGCACAGATACGCAGTATTTT. Translated, it gives CASSLARRGTDTQYF.

The table lists this clone with a few counts. The chain couples TRBV2 to TRBJ1-5; the D gene is possibly TRBD1 (6 bases). CDR3 length equals 14 residues. Germline loops: CDR1 SNHLY, CDR2 FYNNEI. Trimming shortened V by 7 bases and J by 5 bases, and 15 bases separated the two germline ends. The CDR3 sequence: CASNGQTMDQPQHF. DNA for the CDR3: TGTGCCAGCAATGGACAGACAATGGATCAGCCCCAGCATTTT.

The V and J genes are TRBV6-6 and TRBJ2-7; unclear D gene. V lost 6 bases, J lost 2 bases, and 11 bases lay in between. CDR1 is MNHNY and CDR2 is SVGAGI in the germline V gene (reference sequence). The CDR3 has 13 amino acids. The CDR3 sequence: CASSPDGAYEQYF. DNA for the CDR3: TGTGCCAGCAGCCCCGACGGAGCCTACGAGCAGTACTTC.

This rearrangement joins TRBV7-3 to TRBJ2-3; D remains unclear. Per germline, CDR1 SGHTA and CDR2 FQGTGA. The CDR3 is 15 amino acids. V lost 3 bases to trimming and J lost 4 bases, with 14 bases between them. The CDR3 sequence is CASSFTPAPPDTQYF. For the CDR3, the DNA is TGTGCCAGCAGCTTTACGCCGGCCCCCCCAGATACGCAGTATTTT.

The rearrangement uses TRBV6-1 and TRBJ2-7, with TRBD2 matching 7 bases. The CDR3 is made up of 13 amino acids. J was trimmed by 11 bases and V by 1 base; bases with no gene match: 8. Germline CDR1 and CDR2: MNHNS and SASEGT. The CDR3 DNA sequence: TGTGCCAGCAGTGAAGGAGGGAGCGGGACGAAGTACTTC. Residues: CASSEGGSGTKYF.

This clone was found many times. The chain couples TRBV30 to TRBJ1-6; tentative D call: TRBD1 (5 bases). Germline assignment: CDR1 GTSNPN and CDR2 SVGIG (reference sequence). Trimming cost V 3 bases and J 13 bases, with 13 bases left between them. The CDR3 length is 12 residues. CDR3 nucleotides: TGTGCCTGGAGGAGGACCGAGGGGCCCCTCCACTTT. This codes for CAWRRTEGPLHF.

This chain joins TRBV7-8 and TRBJ2-5; no clear D gene. The V end lost 1 base, the J end lost 1 base, and 10 bases lay between the germline ends. This CDR3 contains 15 residues. CDR1 and CDR2 (germline): SGHVS, FQNEAQ. CDR3 in amino acids: CASSLGVQPQETQYF. The CDR3 DNA reads as TGTGCCAGCAGCTTAGGGGTCCAGCCCCAAGAGACCCAGTACTTC.

This clone has only one observation. The chain employs TRBV28 and TRBJ1-3; D remains ambiguous. From germline, CDR1 is MDHEN and CDR2 SYDVKM. The germline V and J ends were trimmed by 5 bases and 0 bases, with 14 bases remaining between them. CDR3 length equals 16 residues. The CDR3, as DNA: TGTGCCAGCAGTGAACCAGGAGGAAGCTCTGGAAACACCATATATTTT. Protein: CASSEPGGSSGNTIYF.

The genes are TRBV30 and TRBJ2-5; perhaps TRBD1 as D (6 bases). CDR1 and CDR2 (germline): GTSNPN, SVGIG (reference sequence). The CDR3 has 13 residues. Trimming cost V 1 base and J 1 base, with 7 bases left between them. The CDR3 nucleotides are TGTGCCTGGAGTGGGACAGCCCAAGAGACCCAGTACTTC. Protein sequence: CAWSGTAQETQYF.